Listed below are T cell receptor beta chains from one sample, sequenced in a study of neurological immune-mediated disorders. TCRdb passed the 5' RACE reads through MiXCR, listing each CDR3 protein once. The sample shows about 66,000 distinct CDR3 sequences, more than 9.5% of them seen only once. Sample: PBMCs. All receptors derive from a man aged 30 to 39 in good health. CDR3s include the opening cysteine and the closing phenylalanine or tryptophan. Each record gives: D gene, CDR3 length, V gene, J gene, clone size, CDR3 DNA, CDR3 protein. D genes are given only for firm matches. Not every row has a clone size; where given, it reads once, few, many or a size class.

TRBD1	14	TRBV20-1	TRBJ1-1	many	TGCAGTGCCTTCATAGGACAGGGTGGAACTGAAGCTTTCTTT	CSAFIGQGGTEAFF
NA	11	TRBV28	TRBJ2-7	NA	TGTGCCTGTCGCTCGGGCTCCAAGCAGTACTTC	CACRSGSKQYF
NA	13	TRBV3-1	TRBJ1-1	many	TGTGCCAGCAGCCAAGATGTCAGACCTGAAGCTTTCTTT	CASSQDVRPEAFF
NA	13	TRBV7-3	TRBJ2-1	few	TGTGCCAGCAGCTTAAATTGGGCCAATGAGCAGTTCTTC	CASSLNWANEQFF
NA	16	TRBV28	TRBJ1-1	many	TGTGCCAGCAGTCCCGCTCAGGGAATAGGGAGCACTGAAGCTTTCTTT	CASSPAQGIGSTEAFF
NA	15	TRBV5-1	TRBJ2-2	NA	TGCGCCAGCAGCCCCCGGGACACCAACACCTGGGAGCTGTTTTTT	CASSPRDTNTWELFF
NA	17	TRBV20-1	TRBJ2-5	few	TGCAGTGCTAGAGACGGAGCGGTCGGGAGAATCTGGGAGACCCAGTACTTC	CSARDGAVGRIWETQYF
NA	14	TRBV5-1	TRBJ1-6	many	TGCGCCAGCAGCTTGGCCGATACAGATTCACCCCTCCACTTT	CASSLADTDSPLHF
NA	15	TRBV20-1	TRBJ1-1	many	TGCAGTGCTAGAGACGCAGGGAAAGTGAACACTGAAGCTTTCTTT	CSARDAGKVNTEAFF
NA	14	TRBV27	TRBJ2-1	many	TGTGCCAGCAGTTTATCTGCCCACTACAATGAGCAGTTCTTC	CASSLSAHYNEQFF
NA	13	TRBV29-1	TRBJ1-1	many	TGCAGCGGGAGGGTAAGGGTCGACACTGAAGCTTTCTTT	CSGRVRVDTEAFF
TRBD1	17	TRBV6-2/TRBV6-3	TRBJ1-4	many	TGTGCCACCCAGGGGGCGCGTAACCCGACAACTAATGAAAAACTGTTTTTT	CATQGARNPTTNEKLFF
NA	14	TRBV11-2	TRBJ2-5	many	TGTGCCAGCAGCTTAGATCCTGGGTCAAAGGGCCAGTACTTC	CASSLDPGSKGQYF
TRBD2	17	TRBV7-6	TRBJ2-7	many	TGTGCCAGCAGCCCCCGGACTAGCGGGACATCACACTACGAGCAGTACTTC	CASSPRTSGTSHYEQYF
NA	16	TRBV11-1	TRBJ2-2	many	TGTGCCAGCACCATGTGGGAGGTCGCGAACACCGGGGAGCTGTTTTTT	CASTMWEVANTGELFF
TRBD1	15	TRBV5-5	TRBJ1-1	NA	TGTGCCAACAGCATAGTGGACAGGGGGATTACCGAAGCTTTCTTT	CANSIVDRGITEAFF
NA	13	TRBV29-1	TRBJ1-2	many	TGCAGCGCGCAGGGGAACTCTAACTATGGCTACACCTTC	CSAQGNSNYGYTF
NA	16	TRBV10-2	TRBJ1-4	many	TGCGCCAGCAGTGAGCGGGGACCCGCAACTAATGAAAAACTGTTTTTT	CASSERGPATNEKLFF
TRBD2	17	TRBV11-3	TRBJ2-2	many	TGTGCCAGCAGCTTAAAACACCCGGGACTAGCGGGCGGGGAGCTGTTTTTT	CASSLKHPGLAGGELFF
NA	17	TRBV12-5	TRBJ2-1	NA	TGTGCTAGTGGTTTAGGACATCAAGGGAGCTCCTACAATGAGCAGTTCTTC	CASGLGHQGSSYNEQFF
NA	17	TRBV20-1	TRBJ2-5	many	TGCAGTGCTAGAGATGGTCTTTTCGGCCAAGGGTATGAGACCCAGTACTTC	CSARDGLFGQGYETQYF
NA	17	TRBV5-1	TRBJ2-1	many	TGCGCCAGCAGCTTAGGGAGTGGGAGCGGTTCCTACAATGAGCAGTTCTTC	CASSLGSGSGSYNEQFF
NA	15	TRBV28	TRBJ2-7	many	TGTGCCAGCAGCCTCGGCGGGGGCAATCCCCACGAGCAGTACTTC	CASSLGGGNPHEQYF
NA	15	TRBV10-3	TRBJ2-7	many	TGTGCCATCAGTGAGTACCACGACAATTCCTACGAGCAGTACTTC	CAISEYHDNSYEQYF
NA	13	TRBV11-3	TRBJ1-1	many	TGTGCCAGCAGCTTCACACTGAACACTGAAGCTTTCTTT	CASSFTLNTEAFF
TRBD1	14	TRBV15	TRBJ2-5	many	TGTGCCACCAGCGTACACAGGGGGACCCGGACCCAGTACTTC	CATSVHRGTRTQYF
NA	13	TRBV7-6	TRBJ1-1	many	TGTGCCAGCAGCTTCCGGGGGTCAACTGAAGCTTTCTTT	CASSFRGSTEAFF
NA	13	TRBV10-3	TRBJ2-7	many	TGTGCCATCAGTGAAGGGGACGTCTACGAGCAGTACTTC	CAISEGDVYEQYF
NA	13	TRBV30	TRBJ1-1	many	TGTGCCTGGAGTCCAGACCTGAACACTGAAGCTTTCTTT	CAWSPDLNTEAFF
TRBD2	19	TRBV2	TRBJ2-1	many	TGTGCCAGCAGTACGGGACTAGCGGGAGACCGTTCTGTCTACAATGAGCAGTTCTTC	CASSTGLAGDRSVYNEQFF
TRBD2	14	TRBV7-2	TRBJ2-5	many	TGTGCCAGCAGCTTAGTGGTAGCGGGTGAGACCCAGTACTTC	CASSLVVAGETQYF
NA	14	TRBV29-1	TRBJ1-3	many	TGCAGCGTTGTAGGCCAGGAGATCGGAAACACCATATATTTT	CSVVGQEIGNTIYF
TRBD2	16	TRBV12-3/TRBV12-4	TRBJ2-1	many	TGTGCCAGCAGGCCCGGACTAGCGGGAGGGTTCAATGAGCAGTTCTTC	CASRPGLAGGFNEQFF
NA	13	TRBV28	TRBJ2-7	many	TGTGCCAGCGCCGATAACGGTCCCTACGAGCAGTACTTC	CASADNGPYEQYF
NA	15	TRBV18	TRBJ2-2	NA	TGTGCCAGCTCACCACCTGCGGGGATGGCCGGGGAGCTGTTTTTT	CASSPPAGMAGELFF
TRBD2	13	TRBV9	TRBJ2-5	many	TGTGCCAGCAGCCCCCGGGGGGAAGAGACCCAGTACTTC	CASSPRGEETQYF
NA	16	TRBV27	TRBJ2-7	many	TGTGCCAGCAGGCCGGACATAGGTCGGCAGAACTACGAGCAGTACTTC	CASRPDIGRQNYEQYF
NA	16	TRBV28	TRBJ1-1	NA	TGTGCCAGTAGTCACGCTCAGGGAATAGGGAGCACTGAAGCTTTCTTT	CASSHAQGIGSTEAFF
NA	19	TRBV7-9	TRBJ2-3	many	TGTGCCAGCAGCTCCACAGAGTCGGTCCTACCTGTGAACGCAGATACGCAGTATTTT	CASSSTESVLPVNADTQYF
NA	15	TRBV14	TRBJ2-5	many	TGTGCCAGCAGCCCCCACCGACAACGTCAAGAGACCCAGTACTTC	CASSPHRQRQETQYF
TRBD1	15	TRBV10-2	TRBJ1-4	many	TGCGCCAGCAGTGAGTCCGGGACAGGGAGTGAAAAACTGTTTTTT	CASSESGTGSEKLFF
NA	14	TRBV20-1	TRBJ1-2	many	TGCAGTGCTAGGGACAGTTTTCTTAACTATGGCTACACCTTC	CSARDSFLNYGYTF
TRBD1	12	TRBV7-8	TRBJ2-7	NA	TGTGCCAGCAGCACAGAACAGGGGTTAGGGTACTTC	CASSTEQGLGYF
NA	13	TRBV14	TRBJ1-5	many	TGTGCCAGCAGCCAGGGCAGTAGGAGGCCCCAGCATTTT	CASSQGSRRPQHF
NA	15	TRBV5-1	TRBJ1-1	many	TGCGCCAGCAGCTTGTTCCAGGGAGCGAACACTGAAGCTTTCTTT	CASSLFQGANTEAFF
TRBD1	14	TRBV5-1	TRBJ2-7	many	TGCGCCAGCAGCTCGGGACAGGGGTTCTTCGAGCAGTACTTC	CASSSGQGFFEQYF
NA	14	TRBV5-1	TRBJ1-2	few	TGCGCCAGCAGCTTGGAGGCGGAGATCTCTGGCTGCACCTTC	CASSLEAEISGCTF
NA	13	TRBV28	TRBJ2-4	NA	TGTGCCAGCAATCTAGTGACTGAAAACATTCAGTACTTC	CASNLVTENIQYF
NA	13	TRBV4-2	TRBJ2-7	NA	TGTGCCAGCAGCCAAGTCGCTACCTACGAGCAGTACTTC	CASSQVATYEQYF
NA	13	TRBV7-3	TRBJ2-1	many	TGTGCCAGCAGCTTAAGGCAGGGAAGTGAGCAGTTCTTC	CASSLRQGSEQFF
NA	16	TRBV6-2/TRBV6-3	TRBJ2-3	many	TGTGCCAGCAGACGCGGGACCTTCCTTAGCACAGATACGCAGTATTTT	CASRRGTFLSTDTQYF
NA	14	TRBV10-3	TRBJ1-1	many	TGTGCCGTGCGATGGGACGGGCAGAACACTGAAGCTTTCTTT	CAVRWDGQNTEAFF